This is a list of T cell receptor beta chains from one sample in a study of T-cell reconstitution after alpha-beta-depleted transplantation in children. One entry per CDR3 protein, called by TCRdb with MiXCR from the PCR reads. This table has approximately 420,000 distinct CDR3 sequences, about a tenth appearing once. The sequenced sample was PBMCs from the stem cell graft donor, obtained from the stem cell graft. Source of these receptors: a human donor who donated a stem cell graft to a child with acute myeloid leukemia. CDR3s include the opening cysteine and the closing phenylalanine or tryptophan. The D gene is left open where the match is weak. Size tells how often a clone was seen (once, few, many) or the class of an expanded clone, and some rows leave it out.

V: TRBV5-1
J: TRBJ1-5
size: NA
D: NA
CDR3: CASSPDGEGNQPQHF
DNA: TGCGCCAGCAGTCCGGACGGGGAGGGCAATCAGCCCCAGCATTTT

V: TRBV6-4
J: TRBJ2-1
size: NA
D: NA
CDR3: CASSDWSRSSYNEQFF
DNA: TGTGCCAGCAGTGACTGGTCCCGGAGCTCCTACAATGAGCAGTTCTTC

V: TRBV3-1
J: TRBJ1-1
size: few
D: NA
CDR3: CASSQVGEAFF
DNA: TGTGCCAGCAGCCAAGTTGGGGAGGCTTTCTTT

V: TRBV20-1
J: TRBJ1-2
size: NA
D: NA
CDR3: CSAKEGNENYGYTF
DNA: TGCAGTGCTAAAGAGGGGAACGAAAACTATGGCTACACCTTC

V: TRBV2
J: TRBJ2-1
size: few
D: NA
CDR3: CASSYGPGPNEQFF
DNA: TGTGCCAGCAGTTACGGGCCTGGCCCCAATGAGCAGTTCTTC

V: TRBV19
J: TRBJ2-1
size: few
D: TRBD2
CDR3: CASLIAGGNEQFF
DNA: TGTGCCAGTCTGATAGCGGGAGGCAATGAGCAGTTCTTC

V: TRBV9
J: TRBJ2-3
size: many
D: NA
CDR3: CASSRGLTDTQYF
DNA: TGTGCCAGCAGCAGGGGCCTGACAGATACGCAGTATTTT

V: TRBV25-1
J: TRBJ2-3
size: many
D: TRBD2
CDR3: CASSISGGDTDTQYF
DNA: TGTGCCAGCAGCATTAGCGGGGGGGACACAGATACGCAGTATTTT

V: TRBV10-3
J: TRBJ2-7
size: NA
D: NA
CDR3: CAISVGEDEQYF
DNA: TGTGCCATCAGTGTGGGTGAGGACGAGCAGTACTTC

V: TRBV7-2
J: TRBJ1-2
size: NA
D: TRBD1
CDR3: CASSFDRVANYGYTF
DNA: TGTGCCAGCAGCTTCGACAGGGTGGCAAACTATGGCTACACCTTC

V: TRBV3-2
J: TRBJ2-2
size: few
D: NA
CDR3: CASSTGTGDTGELFF
DNA: TGTGCCAGCAGCACGGGGACAGGGGACACCGGGGAGCTGTTTTTT

V: TRBV10-3
J: TRBJ2-5
size: many
D: NA
CDR3: CAISEAPGLQYF
DNA: TGTGCCATCAGCGAAGCGCCAGGGCTCCAGTACTTC

V: TRBV30
J: TRBJ2-3
size: few
D: NA
CDR3: CAWTNTDTQYF
DNA: TGTGCCTGGACCAACACAGATACGCAGTATTTT

V: TRBV27
J: TRBJ2-3
size: few
D: NA
CDR3: CASSWDSYTQYF
DNA: TGTGCCAGCAGTTGGGACTCATATACGCAGTATTTT

V: TRBV6-2/TRBV6-3
J: TRBJ2-7
size: few
D: NA
CDR3: CASSYERTYEQYF
DNA: TGTGCCAGCAGTTACGAACGGACCTACGAGCAGTACTTC

V: TRBV7-2
J: TRBJ2-7
size: few
D: NA
CDR3: CASSQFGAIYEWQYF
DNA: TGTGCCAGCAGTCAGTTCGGGGCTATCTACGAGTGGCAGTACTTC

V: TRBV12-3/TRBV12-4
J: TRBJ1-3
size: NA
D: NA
CDR3: CASSFLASGNTIYF
DNA: TGTGCCAGCAGTTTCCTCGCCTCTGGAAACACCATATATTTT

V: TRBV5-6
J: TRBJ2-1
size: NA
D: NA
CDR3: CASSLEAGYNEQFF
DNA: TGTGCCAGCAGCTTGGAAGCGGGTTACAATGAGCAGTTCTTC

V: TRBV7-3
J: TRBJ2-2
size: few
D: NA
CDR3: CASSEGLGELFF
DNA: TGTGCCAGCAGCGAAGGGTTGGGGGAGCTGTTTTTT

V: TRBV6-5
J: TRBJ2-7
size: NA
D: TRBD1
CDR3: CASSYSRTGDYEQYF
DNA: TGTGCCAGCAGTTACAGCCGGACAGGGGACTACGAGCAGTACTTC

V: TRBV6-1
J: TRBJ1-5
size: NA
D: TRBD1
CDR3: CASSKTGVGNQPQHF
DNA: TGTGCCAGCAGTAAAACAGGGGTGGGCAATCAGCCCCAGCATTTT

V: TRBV2
J: TRBJ1-5
size: NA
D: NA
CDR3: CASSEQGPPQPQHF
DNA: TGTGCCAGCAGTGAACAGGGGCCTCCTCAGCCCCAGCATTTT